The T cell receptor (beta chain) under discussion was sequenced for a study of a mutant IDH1 vaccine in newly diagnosed glioma. Study background: Pretreatment consisted of radiotherapy, temozolomide, or both, with most receiving both. General study results and limits: Alterations occurring in top peripheral T cell clonotypes seemed unrelated to pseudoprogression.

Stated time point: baseline, week 1 (first vaccination visit). Described treatment: pre-vaccination baseline after standard-of-care therapy. Data came from immunoSEQ multiplex PCR; TCRdb stores just in-frame clones and leaves some out. The table records approximately 100,000 clones, around 90% of them present only once. V lost 3 bases, J lost 2 bases, and 15 bases lay in between. The CDR3 length is 16 residues. The germline gives CDR1 MGHDK, CDR2 SYGVNS. A word on this clone: Its target is unknown.

This sample comprised PBMCs, obtained from a glioma patient treated with radiotherapy, temozolomide or both. The origin of this receptor is a woman between 45 and 60 years old with glioma. J is TRBJ2-3 and V is TRBV25-1; a possible D gene is TRBD1 (7 bases). The chain's CDR3 is CASSDGQGGYTDTQYF. CDR3 in DNA: TGTGCCAGCAGTGACGGGCAGGGGGGATACACAGATACGCAGTATTTT.